These 26 T cell receptor beta chains were all obtained from the same sample, sequenced in a study of Ad26.COV2.S vaccination and SARS-CoV-2 variants. The treatment was: roughly 19 received Ad26.COV2.S at low or high dose, single or two shots; roughly five received placebo; per-sample allocation not given. The investigators took samples on day 63 after the first vaccine or placebo injection. Libraries were prepared by immunoSEQ multiplex PCR; TCRdb keeps only in-frame clonotypes and omits some of them. Among 510,000 or so clones listed, roughly nine tenths were seen once. The specimen comprised peripheral blood, sampled in a trial of Ad26.COV2.S vaccine versus placebo. These receptors all stem from a person between 18 and 60 years old who received the Ad26.COV2.S COVID-19 vaccine or a placebo.

This clone occurred once. The chain has TRBV9 and TRBJ2-1; no clear D. The germline V gene encodes CDR1 SGDLS and CDR2 YYNGEE. Trimming stripped 0 bases from V and 1 base from J, with 11 bases between. This CDR3 spans 16 amino acids. The CDR3 bases are TGTGCCAGCAGCGTAGCGGTGGGCTGGTCCTACAATGAGCAGTTCTTC. Amino acid sequence: CASSVAVGWSYNEQFF.

The chain combines TRBV6-2 or TRBV6-3 with TRBJ1-5; D is ambiguous. Germline-derived CDR1 and CDR2 are MNHEY and SVGEGT. V lost 0 bases, J lost 1 base, and 10 bases lay in between. This CDR3 contains 16 residues. CDR3 residues: CASSYSVRKSNQPQHF. The CDR3 nucleotides are TGTGCCAGCAGTTACTCGGTGAGAAAGAGCAATCAGCCCCAGCATTTT.

This sequence joins TRBV12-3 or TRBV12-4 and TRBJ1-2; 9 nucleotides line up with TRBD1. The CDR3 extends over 13 amino acids. Trimming cost V 3 bases and J 7 bases; bases outside gene matches: 3. DNA of the CDR3: TGTGCCAGCAGTTTCACAGGGGGCCGTGGCTACACCTTC. Its translation: CASSFTGGRGYTF.

The gene calls are TRBV3-1 (or the pseudogene TRBV3-2) and TRBJ1-1; 9 nucleotides align to TRBD1. The CDR3 contains 14 residues. The germline CDR1 and CDR2 sequences are LGHDT and YNNKEL (reference sequence). After removal of 4 bases from V and 1 base from J, the junction contained 1 base not matched to a gene. Written as DNA, the CDR3 is TGTGCCAGCAGCCGGGACAGGGCGAACACTGAAGCTTTCTTT. Translating it yields CASSRDRANTEAFF.

This clone appeared a few times. This sequence joins TRBV10-1 and TRBJ1-6; D may be TRBD1 (6 bases). CDR1 and CDR2 from the germline V gene are WNHNN and SYGVQD (reference sequence). The CDR3 consists of 16 residues. V gave up 5 bases and J gave up 8 bases, with 19 bases separating them. This chain's CDR3 is CASSPGTTRIDSPLHF. In DNA form, the CDR3 reads TGCGCCAGCAGTCCCGGGACAACTCGAATAGATTCACCCCTCCACTTT.

The rearrangement uses TRBV2 and TRBJ1-2; a possible D gene is TRBD1 (6 bases). Germline-derived CDR1 and CDR2 are SNHLY and FYNNEI. The CDR3 has 12 residues. Trimming removed 5 bases at V and 7 bases at J, with 11 bases between. The CDR3 DNA reads TGTGCCAGCAGTTCTGACAGGAGTGGCTACACCTTC. Residues: CASSSDRSGYTF.

The chain links TRBV28 to TRBJ1-2, with TRBD1 as a possible D gene (6 bases). This CDR3 is built from 14 residues. The V gene's germline CDR1 is MDHEN and CDR2 SYDVKM. V was cut by 2 bases and J by 7 bases, with 14 bases left in between. The CDR3 DNA is TGTGCCAGCAGTTTAGGCAGGGGTAACGGTGGCTACACCTTC. It encodes CASSLGRGNGGYTF.

DNA for the CDR3: TGTGCCATCAGAGATACGACAGGGAGTGGAAACACCATATATTTT. Translation: CAIRDTTGSGNTIYF. The V call is TRBV10-3, the J call TRBJ1-3; 7 nucleotides align to TRBD1. V was pared by 6 bases and J by 3 bases, with 8 bases of the junction left unmatched. Germline V gene sequence: CDR1 ENHRY, CDR2 SYGVKD. CDR3 length equals 15 residues.

The chain combines TRBV2 with TRBJ2-1; the match to TRBD2 covers 8 bases. Germline V gene data show CDR1 as SNHLY and CDR2 as FYNNEI. With V trimmed by 1 base and J by 12 bases, 14 bases remained unmatched. This CDR3 spans 16 amino acids. The CDR3 bases are TGTGCCAGCAGTGAAGGGTCCCGAACTAGCGGCATGGGGCAGTTCTTC. Protein product: CASSEGSRTSGMGQFF.

V and J are TRBV4-3 and TRBJ1-6; 7 bases align to TRBD1. Germline loops: CDR1 LGHNA, CDR2 YSLEER. The CDR3 contains 14 residues. J gave up 9 bases and V 3 bases, and 5 bases lay outside the gene matches. CDR3 loop: CASSQVQGGSPLHF. CDR3 coding DNA: TGCGCCAGCAGCCAGGTGCAGGGGGGTTCACCCCTCCACTTT.

V usage is TRBV29-1 and J usage is TRBJ1-1; D remains ambiguous. CDR1 and CDR2 from the germline V gene are SQVTM and ANQGSEA. This CDR3 is built from 12 residues. Trimming removed 6 bases from V and 5 bases from J, with 13 bases in between. CDR3 coding DNA: TGCAGCGTGCTATTGGACTTGACTGAAGCTTTCTTT. Protein product: CSVLLDLTEAFF.

The J gene is TRBJ2-3, the V gene TRBV4-2, with 15 bases matching TRBD2. The J segment lost 1 base and the V segment lost 0 bases, leaving 14 bases of the junction unmatched. This CDR3 has 22 amino acids. Germline CDR1 and CDR2: LGHNA and YNFKEQ. CDR3 protein: CASSQDPVGGLAGGGGTDTQYF. For the CDR3, the DNA is TGTGCCAGCAGCCAAGATCCAGTCGGGGGACTAGCGGGAGGAGGAGGCACAGATACGCAGTATTTT.

This chain joins TRBV4-3 and TRBJ2-2, with D possibly being TRBD2 (6 bases). CDR3 length equals 19 residues. Germline-derived CDR1 and CDR2 are LGHNA and YSLEER. V was trimmed by 0 bases and J by 5 bases, leaving 22 bases between them. CDR3 sequence reads: CASSQDHQVWRDGTGELFF. The DNA of the CDR3 is TGCGCCAGCAGCCAAGATCACCAGGTTTGGAGGGATGGTACCGGGGAGCTGTTTTTT.

This clone was found once. The chain combines TRBV12-3 or TRBV12-4 with TRBJ1-1; no clear D gene. Deletions cut 2 bases from V and 2 bases from J, with 6 bases between. This CDR3 has 13 amino acids. The CDR3 loop reads CASSLYGNTEAFF. CDR3 in DNA: TGTGCCAGCAGTTTATATGGAAACACTGAAGCTTTCTTT.

The chain is built from TRBV4-3 and TRBJ2-3; D unresolved. Per germline, CDR1 LGHNA and CDR2 YSLEER. The V end was cut by 2 bases, the J end by 4 bases, with 10 bases between. This CDR3 contains 14 residues. Here the CDR3 reads CASSQQAPPDTQYF. The CDR3 region has the DNA TGCGCCAGCAGCCAACAAGCCCCCCCAGATACGCAGTATTTT.

The gene calls are TRBV3-1 (or the pseudogene TRBV3-2) and TRBJ2-3; no reliable D call. The CDR3 loop spans 16 amino acids. Germline CDR1 is LGHDT and CDR2 is YNNKEL (reference sequence). Deletions cut 1 base from V and 7 bases from J, with 18 bases between. CDR3 residues: CASSQGLTVAVYTQYF. As DNA, the CDR3 is TGTGCCAGCAGCCAAGGGCTCACAGTAGCTGTATATACGCAGTATTTT.

This chain uses TRBV28 with TRBJ2-7; 8 bases fit TRBD1. The length of the CDR3 is 12 residues. The trim removed 7 bases at V and 5 bases at J, leaving 4 bases unmatched. CDR1 is MDHEN and CDR2 is SYDVKM in the germline V gene. The CDR3 coding sequence is TGTGCCAGCAAAACGACAGGGGACGAGCAGTACTTC. Its protein product is CASKTTGDEQYF.

The chain recombines TRBV6-1 with TRBJ1-5, with D uncertain. This CDR3 comprises 12 residues. Trimming pared 2 bases from V and 11 bases from J, leaving 10 bases between. Germline values: CDR1 MNHNS, CDR2 SASEGT. The chain's CDR3 is CASSESATAQHF. DNA of the CDR3: TGTGCCAGCAGTGAATCAGCTACAGCCCAGCATTTT.

Notes on this clone: Other nucleotide sequences in the sample specify the same CDR3. Here the CDR3 reads CASRGSGFYEQYF. The CDR3 bases are TGTGCCAGCAGGGGTAGCGGATTCTACGAGCAGTACTTC. The V call is TRBV28, the J call TRBJ2-7; a possible D gene is TRBD2 (6 bases). CDR1 and CDR2 from the germline V gene are MDHEN and SYDVKM. The ends were cut back, 6 bases at V and 3 bases at J, with 12 bases in the middle. There are 13 residues in the CDR3.

This rearrangement joins TRBV12-3 or TRBV12-4 to TRBJ1-1; D gene unclear. With 8 bases removed from V and 2 bases from J, the gap between germline ends came to 12 bases. The CDR3 consists of 13 residues. The CDR3 spells CASGTRRNTEAFF. In DNA, the CDR3 is TGTGCCAGCGGTACCCGACGAAACACTGAAGCTTTCTTT.

The V and J genes are TRBV12-3 or TRBV12-4 and TRBJ2-5; D uncertain. V was clipped by 5 bases and J by 5 bases, with 9 bases between them. The CDR3 consists of 12 residues. CDR3 in amino acids: CASSPPQETQYF. CDR3 nucleotide sequence: TGTGCCAGCAGTCCCCCGCAGGAGACCCAGTACTTC.

V is TRBV30 and J is TRBJ2-2, with 8 bases fitting TRBD2. The length of the CDR3 is 14 residues. Germline V lookup: CDR1 GTSNPN, CDR2 SVGIG (reference sequence). The V segment lost 1 base and the J segment 8 bases; nucleotides outside the gene matches: 6. The CDR3 coding sequence is TGTGCCTGGAGTGGACTAGCGATTAAGGGGGAGCTGTTTTTT. Translation: CAWSGLAIKGELFF.

The genes are TRBV6-4 and TRBJ1-1, with a weak D call TRBD1 (5 bases). The V end lost 0 bases, the J end lost 0 bases, and 17 bases lay between the germline ends. The CDR3 sequence is 18 residues long. Looked up from germline, CDR1 is MRHNA and CDR2 is SNTAGT. The CDR3 loop is CASSDSFGGAGLNTEAFF. The CDR3 nucleotides are TGTGCCAGCAGTGACTCGTTCGGGGGAGCCGGATTGAACACTGAAGCTTTCTTT.

The J gene is TRBJ1-6, the V gene TRBV6-5, with D possibly being TRBD1 (5 bases). V dropped 6 bases and J dropped 7 bases, with 16 bases sitting between them. The CDR3 totals 15 residues. CDR1 and CDR2 from the germline V gene are MNHEY and SVGAGI. The CDR3 DNA reads as TGTGCCAGCAGCCGCTCGGGGGACCCCAATTCACCCCTCCACTTT. Its protein product is CASSRSGDPNSPLHF.

The chain uses TRBV30 and TRBJ2-7; 7 nucleotides line up with TRBD2. CDR3 size: 13 residues. J was trimmed by 0 bases and V by 4 bases; bases with no gene match: 3. CDR1 and CDR2 from the germline V gene are GTSNPN and SVGIG (reference sequence). For the CDR3, the DNA is TGTGCCTGGAACCGCGGGAGCTCCTACGAGCAGTACTTC. Translating gives CAWNRGSSYEQYF.

Worth noting for this clone: One end of the junction is discordant with germline, which a read error may explain. The CDR3 DNA reads as TGTGCCAGCAGTGACGCGTCACCTCCAGCTGGCAAGTTT. As protein: CASSDASPPAGKF. V is TRBV6-4 and J is TRBJ1-1; D remains ambiguous. From germline, CDR1 is MRHNA and CDR2 SNTAGT. The CDR3 runs 13 residues.